This T cell receptor beta chain emerged from a study of T cell responses to AZD1222 COVID-19 vaccine. Study-wide findings and caveats: After two AZD1222 doses, spike-specific TCR breadth and depth rose versus day 0. The study reported that nearly half of spike-specific TCRs target unmutated variant regions. Mostly white British, mostly female donors; authors suggested clonal diversity may be underestimated.

Assay: immunoSEQ multiplex PCR; the TCRdb copy retains only in-frame clones and omits some. The data hold 150,000 to 200,000 clones, with about 91% observed a single time. Comment on this clone: Antigen: not known.

Material: peripheral blood, obtained on day 0 of AZD1222 vaccination. The clonotype originates from an adult in good health.

The CDR3 is CASSSGTSQETQYF. CDR3 nucleotide sequence: TGTGCCAGCAGCTCCGGGACATCCCAAGAGACCCAGTACTTC. This chain uses TRBV5-4 with TRBJ2-5, with TRBD1 as a possible D gene (6 bases). The CDR3 is 14 amino acids. From germline, CDR1 is SGHNT and CDR2 YYREEE (reference sequence). Trimming shortened V by 3 bases and J by 1 base, and 10 bases separated the two germline ends.